The 12 T cell receptor beta chains given below trace back to one sample, sequenced in a study of blood T cell repertoires in COVID-19. Assay used: immunoSEQ multiplex PCR; TCRdb lists only in-frame clones, some missing. The table shows about 170,000 clones, with about 88% occurring only once. The sequenced sample consisted of peripheral blood. Receptors originate from a woman older than 75 with COVID-19, enrolled during active disease.

The chain joins TRBV5-1 to TRBJ1-4, with 9 bases lining up with TRBD1. From germline, CDR1 is SGHRS and CDR2 YFSETQ. The V segment lost 3 bases and the J segment 4 bases; nucleotides outside the gene matches: 4. The CDR3 runs to 15 residues. The CDR3 here is CASSSGTGYNEKLFF. The CDR3 nucleotides read TGCGCCAGCAGCTCTGGGACAGGGTATAATGAAAAACTGTTTTTT.

This chain joins TRBV18 and TRBJ1-2; D call uncertain. Trimming removed 0 bases at V and 3 bases at J, with 11 bases between. Germline lookup yields CDR1 KGHSH and CDR2 LQKENI. The CDR3 is made up of 15 amino acids. The chain's CDR3 is CASSPPITGDYGYTF. CDR3 DNA sequence: TGTGCCAGCTCACCACCTATTACTGGTGACTATGGCTACACCTTC. The full variable domain, in which reference TRBV18 and TRBJ1-2 provide the parts outside the CDR3, is NAGVMQNPRHLVRRRGQEARLRCSPMKGHSHVYWYRQLPEEGLKFMVYLQKENIIDESGMPKERFSAEFPKEGPSILRIQQVVRGDSAAYFCASSPPITGDYGYTFGSGTRLTVV.

The chain is built from TRBV7-3 and TRBJ2-1; 9 positions agree with TRBD2. V dropped 2 bases and J dropped 8; count of bases not matched to a gene: 10. The CDR3 has 16 amino acids. Germline assignment: CDR1 SGHTA and CDR2 FQGTGA. The CDR3 here is CASSLVAGALGDEQFF. The CDR3 nucleotides are TGTGCCAGCAGCTTAGTAGCGGGAGCCCTGGGGGATGAGCAGTTCTTC.

This chain joins TRBV3-1 (or the pseudogene TRBV3-2) and TRBJ2-2; D may be TRBD1 (6 bases). V was pared by 3 bases and J by 1 base, with 12 bases between. The CDR3 is 16 residues long. CDR1 and CDR2 (germline): LGHDT, YNNKEL (reference sequence). The CDR3 reads CASSHVGTQNTGELFF. CDR3 DNA sequence: TGTGCCAGCAGCCATGTGGGGACACAGAACACCGGGGAGCTGTTTTTT.

The chain uses TRBV5-8 and TRBJ1-1; tentatively, D is TRBD1 (5 bases). Germline CDR1 reads SGHTS; CDR2 reads YDEGEE. The CDR3 spans 12 residues. Trimming stripped 4 bases from V and 7 bases from J, with 11 bases between. Here the CDR3 DNA reads TGTGCCAGCAGCCCCGGGAGGGGTGAAGCTTTCTTT. It encodes CASSPGRGEAFF.

The chain employs TRBV6-5 and TRBJ1-1; no clear D gene. V was trimmed by 6 bases and J by 1 base, leaving 12 bases between them. CDR1 and CDR2 from the germline V gene are MNHEY and SVGAGI. The CDR3 runs to 14 residues. As DNA, the CDR3 is TGTGCCAGCAGGCCCCTACAGAAGAACACTGAAGCTTTCTTT. It encodes CASRPLQKNTEAFF.

The chain couples TRBV6-2 or TRBV6-3 to TRBJ2-7, with 8 bases lining up with TRBD1. V was clipped by 0 bases and J by 3 bases; unmatched bases: 10. This CDR3 is built from 17 residues. Germline CDR1 and CDR2: MNHEY and SVGEGT. This chain's CDR3 is CASSYSSGRGRLYEQYF. The CDR3 DNA reads as TGTGCCAGCAGTTACTCGAGCGGCAGGGGGCGACTCTACGAGCAGTACTTC.

V usage is TRBV6-5 and J usage is TRBJ1-5, with D uncertain. Trimming removed 7 bases at V and 1 base at J, with 11 bases between. CDR3 length: 14 amino acids. Germline-derived CDR1 and CDR2 are MNHEY and SVGAGI. The DNA for the CDR3 is TGTGCCAGCAAGGTCGGAGGGAGCAATCAGCCCCAGCATTTT. Translating it yields CASKVGGSNQPQHF.

The rearrangement links TRBV4-3 to TRBJ2-3; 8 nucleotides align to TRBD2. Germline CDR1 LGHNA, CDR2 YSLEER. This CDR3 is 16 amino acids long. V shed 0 bases, J shed 0 bases, and the junction held 2 bases outside the gene matches. CDR3 coding DNA: TGCGCCAGCAGCCAAGAACTAGCGGCTAGCACAGATACGCAGTATTTT. It yields the protein CASSQELAASTDTQYF.

This clone showed up just once. The CDR3, as DNA: TGTGCCAGCAGTCAGCGACAGGGACACGAAAAACTGTTTTTT. Protein product: CASSQRQGHEKLFF. The chain employs TRBV11-1 and TRBJ1-4, with 7 bases that match TRBD1. Unmatched junction bases numbered 9, after V lost 6 bases and J lost 8 bases. The length of the CDR3 is 14 residues. Germline CDR1 is SGHAT and CDR2 is FQDESV (reference sequence).

The V and J genes are TRBV18 and TRBJ2-7; 10 bases are a match to TRBD1. The germline V gene encodes CDR1 KGHSH and CDR2 LQKENI. The CDR3 covers 15 residues. V shed 3 bases and J 0 bases; nucleotides not matched to a gene: 2. CDR3 region: CASSPGQGISYEQYF. CDR3 nucleotide sequence: TGTGCCAGCTCACCGGGACAGGGGATCTCCTACGAGCAGTACTTC.

The rearrangement joins TRBV3-1 (or the pseudogene TRBV3-2) to TRBJ2-3; tentatively, D is TRBD2 (6 bases). Trimming pared 0 bases from V and 0 bases from J, leaving 10 bases between. In germline, CDR1 is LGHDT, CDR2 YNNKEL (reference sequence). The CDR3 has 16 amino acids. The CDR3 DNA is TGTGCCAGCAGCCAAGACTTCGGGGGAAGCACAGATACGCAGTATTTT. Amino acids: CASSQDFGGSTDTQYF.